These T cell receptor beta chains were read from a single sample in a study of post-analysis software for immune sequencing data. TCRdb re-called the PCR reads through MiXCR, storing one row per CDR3 protein. The data contain around 440,000 distinct CDR3 sequences, roughly 45% of them seen just once; the ten biggest clones take up roughly 12%. Material: blood. These receptors all stem from a girl between 5 and 17 years old with multiple sclerosis. CDR3s include the opening cysteine and the closing phenylalanine or tryptophan. A D gene is named only where the DNA matches it firmly. Expanded clones get a size class; other rows say once, few or many, or leave the size out.

D gene	V gene	J gene	clone size	CDR3 DNA	CDR3 protein
.	TRBV20-1	TRBJ1-1	.	TGCAGTGCCACGGCCGAGGGCGGCGTGAACACTGAAGCTTTCTTT	CSATAEGGVNTEAFF
.	TRBV10-1	TRBJ2-7	.	TGCGCCAGCAGTGGAGGGACGGTAAGCTCCTACGAGCAGTACTTC	CASSGGTVSSYEQYF
.	TRBV6-5	TRBJ2-7	few	TGTGCCAGCAGCCCCAGGCTCTACGAGCAGTACTTC	CASSPRLYEQYF
.	TRBV18	TRBJ2-3	.	TGTGCCAGCTCACCACCGTTTCCTTTAGCGCGGCTCACAGATACGCAGTATTTT	CASSPPFPLARLTDTQYF
.	TRBV7-9	TRBJ2-3	.	TGTGCCAGCAGCTTAGCCGGGGGTGGAAGCACAGATACGCAGTATTTT	CASSLAGGGSTDTQYF
.	TRBV28	TRBJ2-1	.	TGTGCCAACAGTATCCAGTGGGACCAAGGGCTCAATGAGCAGTTCTTC	CANSIQWDQGLNEQFF
TRBD1	TRBV6-5	TRBJ1-2	few	TGTGCCAGCAGATCTACAGGGGAAGGCTACTATGGCTACACCTTC	CASRSTGEGYYGYTF
.	TRBV27	TRBJ2-7	few	TGTGCCAGCAGAATTGGCGGGAATCTAGGGGAGCAGTACTTC	CASRIGGNLGEQYF
TRBD2	TRBV24-1	TRBJ2-1	.	TGTGCCACCAGTGATAGCCACCCGGGACTAGCGAGTAATGAGCAGTTCTTC	CATSDSHPGLASNEQFF
.	TRBV2	TRBJ2-1	.	TGTGCCAGCAGGTATAGCGAACAGGACAATGAGCAGTTCTTC	CASRYSEQDNEQFF
.	TRBV12-5	TRBJ2-1	few	TGTGCTAGTGGTTTGCTTCCACTCGGTGAGCAGTTCTTC	CASGLLPLGEQFF
TRBD1	TRBV6-1	TRBJ1-2	.	TGTGCCAGCAGTGAGCCGGGACAGGGGGCGAAGGGCTACACCTTC	CASSEPGQGAKGYTF
TRBD1	TRBV2	TRBJ2-3	.	TGTGCCAGCGGGACAGGGGGGCTCGGTACGCAGTATTTT	CASGTGGLGTQYF
TRBD2	TRBV7-2	TRBJ2-1	few	TGTGCCAGCAGACTAGTACTAGCGGAGGATTATGAGCAGTTCTTC	CASRLVLAEDYEQFF
.	TRBV24-1	TRBJ2-3	.	TGTGCCACCAGTGATTTCGGGCAGAGCACAGATACGCAGTATTTT	CATSDFGQSTDTQYF
.	TRBV10-3	TRBJ2-3	.	TGTGCCATCACCGAGAGGGGGATCACAGATACGCAGTATTTT	CAITERGITDTQYF
.	TRBV10-3	TRBJ2-1	few	TGTGCCATCAGTGAGTCGATGGAGCGGTACAATGAGCAGTTCTTC	CAISESMERYNEQFF
TRBD2	TRBV28	TRBJ2-3	.	TGTGCCAGCAGCCCTGCCGGGAGGGATACGCAGTATTTT	CASSPAGRDTQYF
TRBD2	TRBV28	TRBJ2-5	few	TGTGCCAGCAGGGCTAGCGGCTCGTACCAAGAGACCCAGTACTTC	CASRASGSYQETQYF
TRBD2	TRBV20-1	TRBJ2-3	.	TGCAGTGCTATTCGGCGGGAGGGCACAGATACGCAGTATTTT	CSAIRREGTDTQYF
.	TRBV4-1	TRBJ2-7	.	TGCGCCAGCAGCCTTGGAAGGACTCCCACCAGCGAGCAGTACTTC	CASSLGRTPTSEQYF
.	TRBV7-9	TRBJ1-1	medium-sized	TGTGCCAGCAGCTTATATGGCGAAGGAGCTTTCTTT	CASSLYGEGAFF
TRBD1	TRBV12-3/TRBV12-4	TRBJ1-6	.	TGTGCCAGCAGTTCGGGGACAGGAGGGGTTCCCCTCCACTTT	CASSSGTGGVPLHF
TRBD2	TRBV5-1	TRBJ2-7	few	TGCGCCAGCAGCTTGGGCCTAGCGGCAACCTACGAGCAGTACTTC	CASSLGLAATYEQYF
.	TRBV12-3/TRBV12-4	TRBJ1-6	.	TGTGCCAGCAGAATACAACTGGGATCACCCCTCCACTTT	CASRIQLGSPLHF
TRBD1	TRBV7-2	TRBJ2-7	few	TGTGCCAGCAGCTTAAGTGGGACAGGGGGCGAGCAGTACTTC	CASSLSGTGGEQYF
.	TRBV25-1	TRBJ1-6	.	TGTGCCAGCAGTGAATCGGGCAGGTACTCACCCCTCCACTTT	CASSESGRYSPLHF
TRBD1	TRBV13	TRBJ2-7	few	TGTGCCAGCAGCACGAGACAGGGACGCGCCTACGAGCAGTACTTC	CASSTRQGRAYEQYF
TRBD1	TRBV7-3	TRBJ2-3	.	TGTGCCAGCTCCCTGAGACAGGGGAGCGAGACGCAGTATTTT	CASSLRQGSETQYF
.	TRBV11-2	TRBJ2-1	few	TGTGCCAGCACCCCCGGGGTTTTGGGGTCGCGAGGGTACAATGAGCAGTTCTTC	CASTPGVLGSRGYNEQFF
TRBD1	TRBV7-9	TRBJ2-5	few	TGTGCCAGCAGCTTAGAGACGATCGGACAGGGGAGAGAGACCCAGTACTTC	CASSLETIGQGRETQYF
.	TRBV6-5	TRBJ2-7	.	TGTGCCAGCAGTTACTCGTGGCGGGAAGCCGCCTACGAGCAGTACTTC	CASSYSWREAAYEQYF
.	TRBV7-9	TRBJ1-6	.	TGTGCCAGCAGCTCTAGGGGCGTAGTCGATTCACCCCTCCACTTT	CASSSRGVVDSPLHF
.	TRBV6-5	TRBJ2-7	.	TGTGCCAGCAGTTACTCAGGCGGTGGAGGGGTTGAGCAGTACTTC	CASSYSGGGGVEQYF
.	TRBV4-2	TRBJ2-7	few	TGTGCCAGCAGCCAAATCCAGCCCCGAGGTGGCGAGCAGTACTTC	CASSQIQPRGGEQYF
TRBD2	TRBV20-1	TRBJ2-1	.	TGCAGTGCTAGAGATCAGACTAGCGGGAGCCAGAATGAGCAGTTCTTC	CSARDQTSGSQNEQFF
.	TRBV7-2	TRBJ2-7	.	TGTGCCAGCAGCTTGGTCCGGTCAGGCTACGAGCAGTACTTC	CASSLVRSGYEQYF
TRBD2	TRBV20-1	TRBJ2-7	.	TGCAGTGCCGGACTAGTTTCCTACGAGCAGTACTTC	CSAGLVSYEQYF
.	TRBV10-3	TRBJ1-2	.	TGTGCCATCAGTGACCCCGACGGCGGCTACACCTTC	CAISDPDGGYTF
TRBD1	TRBV28	TRBJ1-6	few	TGTGCCAGCAGTTCAGGACAGGGCAATAATTCACCCCTCCACTTT	CASSSGQGNNSPLHF
TRBD2	TRBV5-1	TRBJ2-1	few	TGCGCCAGCAGCTTGTCGGTACGTCCGGGACTAGCGGGTAATGAGCAGTTCTTC	CASSLSVRPGLAGNEQFF
TRBD1	TRBV10-3	TRBJ1-5	.	TGTGCCATCGGACAGGGGGCGGCTCAGCCCCAGCATTTT	CAIGQGAAQPQHF
.	TRBV3-1	TRBJ2-3	few	TGTGCCAGCAGCCAAGGTATCAACTCAGATACGCAGTATTTT	CASSQGINSDTQYF
.	TRBV20-1	TRBJ2-7	.	TGCAGTGCTAGAGACAGGGGTACGACCTACGAGCAGTACTTC	CSARDRGTTYEQYF
.	TRBV20-1	TRBJ2-3	.	TGCAGTGCTAGACAGGAGGTGGGAGATACGCAGTATTTT	CSARQEVGDTQYF
TRBD2	TRBV12-3/TRBV12-4	TRBJ2-1	many	TGTGCCAGCAGCCATGGGACTAGCGGGAGGAATGAGCAGTTCTTC	CASSHGTSGRNEQFF
TRBD1	TRBV6-5	TRBJ1-1	.	TGTGCCAGCAGTTACCAGGGGGCGAACACTGAAGCTTTCTTT	CASSYQGANTEAFF
TRBD1	TRBV9	TRBJ2-7	.	TGTGCCAGCAGCGTATCAGACAGGGGGCTCCCCTACGAGCAGTACTTC	CASSVSDRGLPYEQYF
TRBD2	TRBV5-4	TRBJ2-1	few	TGTGCCAGCAGCTTGGCGGGACTAGCGGAATTCAATGAGCAGTTCTTC	CASSLAGLAEFNEQFF
.	TRBV7-9	TRBJ2-5	few	TGTGCCAGCAGCGATGAAGAGACCCAGTACTTC	CASSDEETQYF
TRBD1	TRBV15	TRBJ1-5	.	TGTGCCACCAGCCTCAGACAGGGCCCTAATCAGCCCCAGCATTTT	CATSLRQGPNQPQHF
TRBD1	TRBV7-9	TRBJ1-1	.	TGTGCCAGCAGCGCCCCAGGGGGGGGTGTCACTGAAGCTTTCTTT	CASSAPGGGVTEAFF
.	TRBV27	TRBJ2-6	.	TGTGCCAGCAGTTTTGGCAGGGCTGGGGCCAACGTCCTGACTTTC	CASSFGRAGANVLTF